This T cell receptor beta chain appears in the sequencing data of a study of T cell responses to AZD1222 COVID-19 vaccine. General study findings and limits: Seropositive AZD1222 recipients at baseline numbered only six or seven.

Sequenced by immunoSEQ multiplex PCR; TCRdb stores in-frame clones only, minus some. The table lists 110,000 to 150,000 clones, 70% to 90% of them singletons. This clone was counted a single time. Its target is not known. The same CDR3 is also encoded by other DNA sequences in this sample. CDR3 length: 13 amino acids. CDR1 and CDR2 (germline): SGHRS, YFSETQ. Trimming removed 1 base from V and 3 bases from J, with 5 bases in between. This receptor was identified in an adult in good health. The source was peripheral blood, collected on day 0 of AZD1222 vaccination. The chain employs TRBV5-1 and TRBJ1-5, with D unclear. The DNA for the CDR3 is TGCGCCAGCAGCTTGAGGGCCAATCAGCCCCAGCATTTT. Translating it yields CASSLRANQPQHF.